This T cell receptor beta chain was recovered during a study of cytomegalovirus exposure and HLA in healthy donors. Study-wide findings and caveats: Upon later analysis, HLA-associated TCR beta chains proved more clonally expanded than other, equally common chains. Donor immune exposure was known only as CMV serostatus.

Note on this clone: Its antigen is unknown.

The PCR made use of 60 Vbeta and 13 Jbeta primers. Assay: immunoSEQ multiplex PCR; the TCRdb copy retains only in-frame clones and omits some. The sample contains about 210,000 clones, approximately 79% of which appear only once. Germline CDR1 is MGHRA and CDR2 is YSYEKL. CDR3 length equals 16 residues. The sequenced sample was PBMCs. This chain uses TRBV4-1 with TRBJ2-5; D is undetermined. The DNA end favors TRBJ2-7, so the J call may be wrong. The receptor was derived from a male donor in good health and CMV-seronegative. This CDR3 is CASSQWVPASGYEQYF. CDR3 DNA sequence: TGCGCCAGCAGCCAATGGGTTCCAGCCTCGGGTTACGAGCAGTACTTC.